The source of this T cell receptor (beta chain) is a study of blood T cells in healthy people across ages. Whole-study findings and limits: Diversity estimates drawn from one million T cells were deemed underestimates. There was no known CMV status for donors, so expanded clonotype changes were possibly confounded.

The CDR3 is 17 amino acids. Trimming removed 2 bases from V and 1 base from J, with 15 bases in between. Looked up from germline, CDR1 is MNHEY and CDR2 is SMNVEV (reference sequence). A J-beta primer mix and a sample-barcoded 5' primer were used in a second PCR of roughly 6 to 11 cycles. The authors tagged each cDNA molecule using a template-switch adaptor with 12 random nucleotides. TCRdb reprocessed the 5' RACE reads via MiXCR and lists one record per CDR3 protein. The sample has about 1.8 million distinct CDR3 sequences; approximately 50% are singletons. The donors, healthy Caucasians from Russia, were aged about 6 to 90. This clonotype was detected a few times. What it binds is not known.

The source material was blood. This chain joins TRBV27 and TRBJ2-4; perhaps D is TRBD1 or TRBD2 (5 bases each). The receptor comes from a woman in her forties in good health. CDR3 bases: TGTGCCAGCAGTTTAAGGGGTACCGGGAACGCCAAAAACATTCAGTACTTC. This translates into CASSLRGTGNAKNIQYF.